Listed below are T cell receptor beta chains from one sample, sequenced in a study of cytomegalovirus exposure and HLA in healthy donors. Here immunoSEQ multiplex PCR was the method, and the copy in TCRdb shows in-frame clones only, minus some. This repertoire shows 200,000 or so clones, roughly 88% found once; its top ten account for around 15%. Sequencing used PBMCs. Source of these receptors: a young woman in good health and CMV-seropositive. CDR3s include the opening cysteine and the closing phenylalanine or tryptophan. Clone size, where shown, is once, few, many, or a class for clones that have expanded.

v_gene	abundance	len	j_gene	CDR3aa
TRBV28	.	15	TRBJ1-5	CASSLNRGSNQPQHF
TRBV7-6	.	13	TRBJ2-3	CASSPYRGDTQYF
TRBV10-2	.	16	TRBJ1-2	CASSDFTNMAFGSYTF
TRBV2	.	14	TRBJ2-7	CASSEAGTAYEQYF
TRBV15	.	14	TRBJ2-1	CATSRSGSNNEQFF
TRBV5-1	.	14	TRBJ2-2	CASSLARQAGELFF
TRBV11-2	.	14	TRBJ1-4	CASSQNLQGEKLFF
TRBV28	.	15	TRBJ1-5	CASSHLTTGNQPQHF
TRBV7-8	few	14	TRBJ1-2	CASSPRGGLYGYTF
TRBV2	.	12	TRBJ2-2	CASRLDTGELFF
TRBV4-1	.	15	TRBJ2-3	CASSPSRPSTDTQYF
TRBV4-1	.	15	TRBJ2-3	CASSQGTGSTDTQYF
TRBV27	.	15	TRBJ2-7	CASSFTGTGHYEQYF
TRBV6-6	.	15	TRBJ2-2	CASSRYLAGTGELFF
TRBV10-3	.	16	TRBJ2-1	CAISESRTGVYNEQFF
TRBV29-1	.	13	TRBJ1-1	CSVRQGSNTEAFF
TRBV6-1	.	16	TRBJ2-7	CASSVGLAMSNYEQYF
TRBV7-2	.	16	TRBJ2-7	CASSLVTSSYSYEQYF
TRBV7-2	.	14	TRBJ2-3	CASSPGSFTDTQYF
TRBV5-1	few	14	TRBJ2-7	CASSLAGGGTEQYF
TRBV19	.	14	TRBJ2-7	CASSPGQGPYEQYF
TRBV6-5	.	12	TRBJ2-7	CASRSRVGEQYF
TRBV5-1	.	13	TRBJ1-1	CASSWAGQTEAFF
TRBV11-2	.	15	TRBJ1-2	CASSPSGREGRGYTF
TRBV5-1	.	17	TRBJ1-3	CASSSRPPDRTGNTIYF
TRBV6-6	.	14	TRBJ1-1	CASTPHRGDTEAFF
TRBV18	.	16	TRBJ2-7	CASSLGTSGRSYEQYF
TRBV11-2	.	15	TRBJ2-7	CASSHGGTGSGEQYF
TRBV25-1	.	15	TRBJ2-1	CASSESGGAYNEQFF
TRBV4-2	.	16	TRBJ2-1	CASSQESLAFYNEQFF
TRBV4-2	.	15	TRBJ2-1	CASSQEGQAYNEQFF
TRBV2	.	15	TRBJ2-1	CASKAGGLGYNEQFF
TRBV5-1	.	19	TRBJ2-5	CASSLFSTSGSFRAETQYF
TRBV4-1	.	16	TRBJ2-3	CASSHNSGTSGDTQYF
TRBV6-5	.	13	TRBJ2-7	CASRDSGSYEQYF
TRBV30	few	12	TRBJ1-1	CAWARQNTEAFF
TRBV7-7	.	13	TRBJ2-3	CASSQGTADTQYF
TRBV18	.	14	TRBJ2-7	CASSPKLAGYEQYF
TRBV4-2	.	15	TRBJ2-7	CASSQEYGRTYEQYF
TRBV18	once	15	TRBJ1-3	CASSAGQGLQNTIYF
TRBV7-9	.	15	TRBJ1-2	CASSLAGTANYGYTF
TRBV27	.	17	TRBJ2-6	CASSAGTGGSGANVLTF
TRBV27	.	13	TRBJ1-1	CASRPGGGTEAFF
TRBV6-5	once	14	TRBJ1-1	CASRGTGAYTEAFF
TRBV19	.	14	TRBJ1-1	CASRNQGGETEAFF
TRBV27	.	15	TRBJ2-1	CASRTGVSSYNEQFF